This T cell receptor beta chain was recorded in a study of cytomegalovirus exposure and HLA in healthy donors. The trim removed 1 base at V and 5 bases at J, leaving 8 bases unmatched. CDR3 length: 16 amino acids. Germline V CDR1 and CDR2: MGHRA, YSYEKL. Remarks on this clone: Its cognate antigen is unknown.

The assay was immunoSEQ multiplex PCR, and TCRdb's table has in-frame clones only and misses some. The sample comprises 100,000 to 150,000 clones, roughly 90% of which are singletons, and roughly 1.4% rests with the top ten. The study, taken as a whole, reports: The tendency of first-cohort TCR clusters to co-occur in the 120 validation repertoires was the finding of a later analysis. The listing of 160 or so TCR beta chains classed them as cytomegalovirus-associated.

Sequenced: PBMCs. This clonotype originated in a man aged 30-40 years in good health and CMV-seronegative. The V call is TRBV4-1, the J call TRBJ2-7, with 10 nucleotides matching TRBD2. The CDR3 spells CASSQVAGGKSHEQYF. CDR3 in DNA: TGCGCCAGCAGCCAAGTAGCGGGAGGTAAATCACACGAGCAGTACTTC.